This T cell receptor (beta chain) was sequenced for a study of T cell changes during pregnancy in multiple sclerosis. Method: immunoSEQ multiplex PCR; TCRdb's copy keeps in-frame clones and lacks some. The sample holds more than 55,000 clones; roughly 88% are singletons and the top ten take 1% to 1.5%. Germline-derived CDR1 and CDR2 are SGHRS and YFSETQ. The J segment lost 1 base and the V segment lost 4 bases, leaving 9 bases of the junction unmatched. This CDR3 has 16 residues. V usage is TRBV5-1 and J usage is TRBJ1-1, with 8 positions matching TRBD1. The sequence came from a female donor with multiple sclerosis, enrolled in a pregnancy study. Sequenced material: peripheral blood, taken in the second trimester of pregnancy. The CDR3 region is CASSARQGMANTEAFF. Written as DNA, the CDR3 is TGCGCCAGCAGCGCCCGACAGGGGATGGCGAACACTGAAGCTTTCTTT.